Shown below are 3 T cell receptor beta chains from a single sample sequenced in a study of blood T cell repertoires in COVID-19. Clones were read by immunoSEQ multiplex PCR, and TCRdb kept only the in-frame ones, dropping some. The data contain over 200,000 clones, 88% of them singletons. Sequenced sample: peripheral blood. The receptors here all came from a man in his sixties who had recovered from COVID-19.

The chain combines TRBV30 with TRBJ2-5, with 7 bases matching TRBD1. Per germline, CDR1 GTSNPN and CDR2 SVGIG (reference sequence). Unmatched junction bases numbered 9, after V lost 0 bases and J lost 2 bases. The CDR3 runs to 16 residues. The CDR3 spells CAWSVGDSHSQETQYF. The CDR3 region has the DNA TGTGCCTGGAGTGTGGGGGACAGCCACTCTCAAGAGACCCAGTACTTC.

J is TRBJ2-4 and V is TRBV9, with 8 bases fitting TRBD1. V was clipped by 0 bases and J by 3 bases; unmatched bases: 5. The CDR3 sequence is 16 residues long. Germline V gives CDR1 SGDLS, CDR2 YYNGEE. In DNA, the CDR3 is TGTGCCAGCAGCGTAGGCCAGGGGGCCTACAAAAACATTCAGTACTTC. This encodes CASSVGQGAYKNIQYF.

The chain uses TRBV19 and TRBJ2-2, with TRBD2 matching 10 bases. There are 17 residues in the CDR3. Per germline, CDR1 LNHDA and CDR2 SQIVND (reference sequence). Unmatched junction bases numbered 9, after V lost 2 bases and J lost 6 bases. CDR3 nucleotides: TGTGCCAGTAGTATAACTCCGAGCGGGGGGGCCGCCGGGGAGCTGTTTTTT. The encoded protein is CASSITPSGGAAGELFF. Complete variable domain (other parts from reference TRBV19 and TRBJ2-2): DGGITQSPKYLFRKEGQNVTLSCEQNLNHDAMYWYRQDPGQGLRLIYYSQIVNDFQKGDIAEGYSVSREKKESFPLTVTSAQKNPTAFYLCASSITPSGGAAGELFFGEGSRLTVL.